These 24 T cell receptor beta chains were all obtained from the same sample, sequenced in a study of T cells in Graves' hyperthyroidism and ophthalmopathy. Using RNA transcripts as the source, TCR beta CDR3 regions were amplified. HTBI primers were the set used in a first-round RT-PCR of the TCR CDR3. TCRdb called the multiplex PCR reads again in MiXCR, with one record for every CDR3 protein. This sample carries about 59,000 distinct CDR3 sequences, approximately 53% of them seen once, and the ten largest clones take approximately 3.4%. The specimen sequenced was blood. The receptors derive from a woman aged 55-69 years with Graves' ophthalmopathy.

The rearrangement uses TRBV5-1 and TRBJ2-2; D possibly corresponds to TRBD2 (5 bases). Per the germline V gene, CDR1 is SGHRS and CDR2 is YFSETQ. The CDR3 is made up of 16 amino acids. V lost 4 bases, J lost 3 bases, and 16 bases lay in between. This chain's CDR3 is CASSPDGKGYTGELFF. DNA of the CDR3: TGCGCCAGCAGCCCGGACGGGAAGGGCTACACCGGGGAGCTGTTTTTT.

This chain uses TRBV29-1 with TRBJ2-5; 11 bases match TRBD2. Germline assignment: CDR1 SQVTM and CDR2 ANQGSEA. With 5 bases clipped from V and 4 bases from J, the junction kept 6 bases outside the gene matches. The CDR3 is 14 residues long. CDR3: CSVTLAGAGETQYF. CDR3 nucleotides: TGCAGCGTTACACTAGCGGGAGCGGGAGAGACCCAGTACTTC.

This chain uses TRBV4-3 with TRBJ1-3; D perhaps matches TRBD1 (5 bases). CDR1 LGHNA and CDR2 YSLEER come from the germline V gene. The CDR3 consists of 16 residues. V was shortened by 1 base and J by 0 bases, with 10 bases between the two germline ends. CDR3 in DNA: TGCGCCAGCAGCCAAGCGGGACGGGCCTCTGGAAACACCATATATTTT. It yields the protein CASSQAGRASGNTIYF.

V and J are TRBV5-6 and TRBJ1-4; D gene ambiguous. This CDR3 spans 13 amino acids. CDR1 and CDR2 from the germline V gene are SGHDT and YYEEEE. Between the trimmed V and J ends, which lost 0 bases and 8 bases, there was a span of 8 bases. In nucleotides, the CDR3 is TGTGCCAGCAGCTTGGAGCCCAAAGAAAAACTGTTTTTT. It is translated as CASSLEPKEKLFF.

The chain employs TRBV12-5 and TRBJ2-7; the D is unclear. The CDR3 has 14 amino acids. Germline assignment: CDR1 LGHNT and CDR2 FRNRAP. The CDR3 region is CASTLFQPAYEQYF. Here the CDR3 DNA reads TGTGCCAGCACCCTCTTCCAGCCGGCCTACGAGCAGTACTTC.

Ten or more counts support this clonotype. The gene calls are TRBV12-3 or TRBV12-4 and TRBJ2-4, with TRBD1 matching 8 bases. The V segment lost 5 bases and the J segment 0 bases; nucleotides outside the gene matches: 6. The CDR3 runs 16 residues. The chain's CDR3 is CASSTQGARAKNIQYF. CDR3 DNA: TGTGCCAGCAGTACCCAGGGGGCAAGAGCCAAAAACATTCAGTACTTC.

This clonotype was recorded at least ten times. This chain links TRBV6-1 with TRBJ2-7; perhaps TRBD1 as D (5 bases). The CDR3 extends over 13 amino acids. Germline V CDR1 and CDR2: MNHNS, SASEGT. Trimming shortened V by 5 bases and J by 3 bases, and 11 bases separated the two germline ends. CDR3 in amino acids: CASSSLTDYEQYF. CDR3 DNA sequence: TGTGCCAGCAGTAGTTTGACAGACTACGAGCAGTACTTC.

V and J are TRBV29-1 and TRBJ1-2; tentatively, D is TRBD1 (6 bases). From germline, CDR1 is SQVTM and CDR2 ANQGSEA. The CDR3 contains 13 residues. Trimming took off 7 bases at V and 6 bases at J, with 18 bases between the two ends. DNA of the CDR3: TGCAGCGGCTTGGACAGCGAGAGCCATGGCTACACCTTC. This gives the protein CSGLDSESHGYTF. Drawing the rest from reference TRBV29-1 and TRBJ1-2, the complete variable domain is SAVISQKPSRDICQRGTSLTIQCQVDSQVTMMFWYRQQPGQSLTLIATANQGSEATYESGFVIDKFPISRPNLTFSTLTVSNMSPEDSSIYLCSGLDSESHGYTFGSGTRLTVV.

This chain uses TRBV24-1 with TRBJ1-5, with D uncertain. The germline V and J ends were trimmed by 3 bases and 7 bases, with 0 bases remaining between them. The CDR3 runs to 10 residues. Germline-derived CDR1 and CDR2 are KGHDR and SFDVKD. This chain's CDR3 is CATSDQPQHF. The CDR3 bases are TGTGCCACCAGTGATCAGCCCCAGCATTTT.

This clonotype was found many times. The chain uses TRBV2 and TRBJ2-5, with TRBD2 matching over 8 bases. CDR3 length equals 15 residues. CDR1 is SNHLY, CDR2 FYNNEI, per germline. The V and J ends lost 7 bases and 2 bases, in that order; junction bases with no gene match: 9. This CDR3 is CASTLDRGGQETQYF. The CDR3, as DNA: TGTGCCAGCACCCTGGATCGGGGGGGACAAGAGACCCAGTACTTC.

This clonotype was recorded many times. The chain links TRBV12-3 or TRBV12-4 to TRBJ2-2, with D uncertain. Trimming pared 5 bases from V and 8 bases from J, leaving 12 bases between. The CDR3 runs 13 residues. The CDR3 spells CASSTALTGELFF. CDR3 nucleotides: TGTGCCAGCAGTACCGCCTTAACAGGGGAGCTGTTTTTT.

This clonotype has at least ten counts. CDR3: CASSRGTSGNTDTQYF. For the CDR3, the DNA is TGCGCCAGCAGCCGAGGGACTAGCGGAAACACAGATACGCAGTATTTT. The chain carries TRBV10-1 and TRBJ2-3, with TRBD2 matching over 11 bases. CDR1 and CDR2 (germline): WNHNN, SYGVQD (reference sequence). J was trimmed by 2 bases and V by 6 bases; bases with no gene match: 7. CDR3 length: 16 amino acids.

Ten or more counts support this clonotype. V and J are TRBV9 and TRBJ2-2; D uncertain. This CDR3 has 16 residues. Germline CDR1 is SGDLS and CDR2 is YYNGEE. Trimming took off 0 bases at V and 1 base at J, with 10 bases between the two ends. The CDR3 DNA follows: TGTGCCAGCAGCGTAGTATTCGGGTTGAACACCGGGGAGCTGTTTTTT. Its translation: CASSVVFGLNTGELFF. The whole variable domain, remainder taken from reference TRBV9 and TRBJ2-2, is DSGVTQTPKHLITATGQRVTLRCSPRSGDLSVYWYQQSLDQGLQFLIQYYNGEERAKGNILERFSAQQFPDLHSELNLSSLELGDSALYFCASSVVFGLNTGELFFGEGSRLTVL.

This clonotype has ten or more counts. V gene TRBV7-9 combines with J gene TRBJ1-1; TRBD1 matches at 7 bases. Germline assignment: CDR1 SEHNR and CDR2 FQNEAQ (reference sequence). CDR3 size: 15 residues. The J segment lost 5 bases and the V segment lost 7 bases, leaving 13 bases of the junction unmatched. Here the CDR3 DNA reads TGTGCCAGCACTCCGGATGGCAGGGGGGATACTGAAGCTTTCTTT. Translating it yields CASTPDGRGDTEAFF.

This clonotype was recorded many times. V usage is TRBV7-9 and J usage is TRBJ2-7; weak D call: TRBD1 (6 bases). Trimming cost V 5 bases and J 1 base, with 12 bases left between them. CDR1 is SEHNR and CDR2 is FQNEAQ in the germline V gene (reference sequence). The CDR3 covers 14 residues. The CDR3 DNA sequence: TGTGCCAGCAGCCAAGGTGGACAGTCCTACGAGCAGTACTTC. Protein product: CASSQGGQSYEQYF.

As to this clonotype: The junction and the germline gene differ at one end; a read error may be behind it. The CDR3 spells CASSSSGASGANVLTF. CDR3 coding DNA: TGCGCTAGCAGCTCATCAGGGGCCTCTGGGGCCAACGTCCTGACTTTC. The rearrangement uses TRBV5-1 and TRBJ2-6, with a tentative D call TRBD1 (6 bases). Germline-derived CDR1 and CDR2 are SGHRS and YFSETQ. CDR3 size: 16 residues.

The chain couples TRBV27 to TRBJ2-2, with 10 bases aligning to TRBD1. CDR1 MNHEY and CDR2 SMNVEV come from the germline V gene (reference sequence). V was pared by 3 bases and J by 3 bases, with 4 bases of the junction left unmatched. The CDR3 is made up of 16 amino acids. CDR3 sequence: CASSFSGQGDTGELFF. The CDR3 bases are TGTGCCAGCAGTTTCTCCGGACAGGGGGACACCGGGGAGCTGTTTTTT.

The V call is TRBV7-2, the J call TRBJ2-1; TRBD1 matches at 9 bases. The CDR3 is 15 residues long. Per germline, CDR1 SGHTA and CDR2 FQGNSA. V trimming: 5 bases; J trimming: 2 bases; junction bases outside the gene matches: 4. The CDR3 DNA is TGTGCCAGCAGCGTTCGACAGGGGGCCTACAATGAGCAGTTCTTC. Protein: CASSVRQGAYNEQFF.

The chain has TRBV5-1 and TRBJ1-4; 9 positions agree with TRBD1. Germline V gene data show CDR1 as SGHRS and CDR2 as YFSETQ. The length of the CDR3 is 16 residues. V trimming: 4 bases; J trimming: 7 bases; junction bases outside the gene matches: 11. CDR3 DNA: TGCGCCAGCAGCGCCGGGACAGGGCGTATGATTGAAAAACTGTTTTTT. Translated: CASSAGTGRMIEKLFF.

This clonotype was seen at least ten times. The rearrangement links TRBV4-1 to TRBJ2-2; perhaps TRBD2 as D (5 bases). The length of the CDR3 is 15 residues. V was cut by 0 bases and J by 6 bases, with 11 bases left in between. Germline V lookup: CDR1 MGHRA, CDR2 YSYEKL. The CDR3 nucleotides read TGCGCCAGCAGCCAAGATCGGGGAAGCGCCGGGGAGCTGTTTTTT. It encodes CASSQDRGSAGELFF.

V usage is TRBV2 and J usage is TRBJ2-1, with a possible D match to TRBD2 (7 bases). Germline V gene sequence: CDR1 SNHLY, CDR2 FYNNEI. Trimming removed 2 bases from V and 4 bases from J, with 18 bases in between. This CDR3 is built from 17 residues. CDR3 in DNA: TGTGCCAGCAGTGAAAAACGGGGGGCCCTTAATTACAATGAGCAGTTCTTC. Translating gives CASSEKRGALNYNEQFF.

V and J are TRBV5-1 and TRBJ1-5; D remains unclear. From germline, CDR1 is SGHRS and CDR2 YFSETQ. This CDR3 has 13 residues. Trimming stripped 0 bases from V and 4 bases from J, with 5 bases between. For the CDR3, the DNA is TGCGCCAGCAGCTTGGATATGAATCAGCCCCAGCATTTT. Its protein product is CASSLDMNQPQHF.

This chain joins TRBV9 and TRBJ1-2, with TRBD1 as a possible D gene (6 bases). This CDR3 has 17 residues. V lost 0 bases, J lost 3 bases, and 18 bases lay in between. Germline values: CDR1 SGDLS, CDR2 YYNGEE. The CDR3 DNA sequence: TGTGCCAGCAGCGTAGGTTTTCGGGGACAAGGGCACTATGGCTACACCTTC. It yields the protein CASSVGFRGQGHYGYTF. Full variable domain (remainder filled in from reference TRBV9 and TRBJ1-2): DSGVTQTPKHLITATGQRVTLRCSPRSGDLSVYWYQQSLDQGLQFLIQYYNGEERAKGNILERFSAQQFPDLHSELNLSSLELGDSALYFCASSVGFRGQGHYGYTFGSGTRLTVV.

V is TRBV20-1 and J is TRBJ1-5, with TRBD1 matching over 8 bases. The CDR3 covers 15 residues. V was clipped by 1 base and J by 2 bases; unmatched bases: 4. Germline assignment: CDR1 DFQATT and CDR2 SNEGSKA (reference sequence). The CDR3 is CSARADRVGNQPQHF. The CDR3, as DNA: TGCAGTGCTAGAGCGGACAGGGTTGGCAATCAGCCCCAGCATTTT.